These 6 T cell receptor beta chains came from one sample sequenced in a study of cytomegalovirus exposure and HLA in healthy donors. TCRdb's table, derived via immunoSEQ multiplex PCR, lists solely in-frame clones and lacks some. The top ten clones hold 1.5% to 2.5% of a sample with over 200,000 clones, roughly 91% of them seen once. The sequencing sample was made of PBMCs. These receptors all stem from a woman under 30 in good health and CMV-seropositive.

The CDR3 region is CASSYLGQYTEAFF. The CDR3 DNA is TGTGCCAGCAGTTACCTTGGACAGTACACTGAAGCTTTCTTT. The chain recombines TRBV6-5 with TRBJ1-1; maybe TRBD1 (6 bases). The V and J ends lost 2 bases and 3 bases respectively, with 10 bases between them. This CDR3 is built from 14 residues. In germline, CDR1 is MNHEY, CDR2 SVGAGI.

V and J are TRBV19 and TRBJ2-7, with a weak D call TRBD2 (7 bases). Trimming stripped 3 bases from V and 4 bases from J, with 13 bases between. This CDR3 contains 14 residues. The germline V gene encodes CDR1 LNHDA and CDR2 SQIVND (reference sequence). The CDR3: CASSMGGRGYEQYF. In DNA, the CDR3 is TGTGCCAGTAGTATGGGGGGGCGTGGGTACGAGCAGTACTTC.

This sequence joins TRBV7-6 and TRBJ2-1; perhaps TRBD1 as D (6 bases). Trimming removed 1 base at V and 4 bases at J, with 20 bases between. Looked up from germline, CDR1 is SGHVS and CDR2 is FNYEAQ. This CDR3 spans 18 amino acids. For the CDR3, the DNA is TGTGCCAGCAGCTTAGTTATTTGGGGGCGCGCGAGTTACAATGAGCAGTTCTTC. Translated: CASSLVIWGRASYNEQFF.

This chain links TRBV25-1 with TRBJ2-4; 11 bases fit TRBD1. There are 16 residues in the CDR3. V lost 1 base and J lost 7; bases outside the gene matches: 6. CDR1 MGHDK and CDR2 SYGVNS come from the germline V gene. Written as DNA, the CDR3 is TGTGCCAGCAGTGAATCCGGACAGGGGGCGGGTAACATTCAGTACTTC. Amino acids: CASSESGQGAGNIQYF.

The CDR3 region is CASSLFGDTPIKQFF. Here the CDR3 DNA reads TGTGCCAGCAGCTTATTCGGGGACACACCAATCAAGCAGTTCTTC. The V gene is TRBV7-6, the J gene TRBJ2-1; D possibly corresponds to TRBD1 (6 bases). Trimming pared 2 bases from V and 11 bases from J, leaving 19 bases between. CDR1 SGHVS and CDR2 FNYEAQ come from the germline V gene. This CDR3 is 15 amino acids long.

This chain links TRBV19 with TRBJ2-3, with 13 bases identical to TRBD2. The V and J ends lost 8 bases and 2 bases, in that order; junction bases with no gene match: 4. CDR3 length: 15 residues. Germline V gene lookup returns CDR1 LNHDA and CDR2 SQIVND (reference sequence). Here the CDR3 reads CASPGTSGITDTQYF. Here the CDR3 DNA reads TGTGCCAGTCCCGGGACTAGCGGGATCACAGATACGCAGTATTTT.